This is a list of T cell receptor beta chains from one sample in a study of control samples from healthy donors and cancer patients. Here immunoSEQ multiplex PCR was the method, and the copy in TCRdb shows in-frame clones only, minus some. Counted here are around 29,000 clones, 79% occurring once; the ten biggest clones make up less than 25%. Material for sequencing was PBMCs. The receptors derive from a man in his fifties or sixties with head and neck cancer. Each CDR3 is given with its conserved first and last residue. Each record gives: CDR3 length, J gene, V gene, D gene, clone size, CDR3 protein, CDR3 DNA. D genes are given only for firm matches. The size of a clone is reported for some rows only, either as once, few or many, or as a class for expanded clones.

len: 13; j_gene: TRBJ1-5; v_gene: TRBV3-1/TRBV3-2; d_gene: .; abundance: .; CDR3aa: CASSQDLNQPQHF; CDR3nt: TGTGCCAGCAGCCAAGATCTAAATCAGCCCCAGCATTTT
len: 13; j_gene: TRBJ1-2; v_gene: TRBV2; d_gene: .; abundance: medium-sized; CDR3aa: CASMQGFGYGYTF; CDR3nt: TGTGCCAGCATGCAGGGGTTTGGCTATGGCTACACCTTC
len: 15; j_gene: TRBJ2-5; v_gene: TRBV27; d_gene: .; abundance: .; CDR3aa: CASKRSLALQETQYF; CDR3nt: TGTGCCAGCAAACGATCCCTTGCACTCCAAGAGACCCAGTACTTC
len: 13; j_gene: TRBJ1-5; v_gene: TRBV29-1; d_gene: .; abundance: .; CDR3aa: CSVEVGAGQPQHF; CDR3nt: TGCAGCGTTGAAGTTGGGGCGGGACAGCCCCAGCATTTT
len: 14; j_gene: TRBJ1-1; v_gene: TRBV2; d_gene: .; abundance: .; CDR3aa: CASSLTVRDAEAFF; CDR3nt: TGTGCCAGCAGTCTGACGGTGAGGGACGCTGAAGCTTTCTTT
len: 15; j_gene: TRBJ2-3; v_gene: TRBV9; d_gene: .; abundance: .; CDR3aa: CASSPNGAFTDTQYF; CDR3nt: TGTGCCAGCAGCCCCAACGGGGCTTTCACAGATACGCAGTATTTT
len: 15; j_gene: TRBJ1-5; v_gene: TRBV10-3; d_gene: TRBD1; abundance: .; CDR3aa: CAIREGGQGNQPQHF; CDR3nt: TGTGCCATCAGGGAGGGGGGACAGGGAAATCAGCCCCAGCATTTT
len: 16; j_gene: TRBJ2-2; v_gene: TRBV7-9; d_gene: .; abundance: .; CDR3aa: CASSSIPGRQTGELFF; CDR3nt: TGTGCCAGCAGCTCCATCCCGGGGCGACAAACCGGGGAGCTGTTTTTT
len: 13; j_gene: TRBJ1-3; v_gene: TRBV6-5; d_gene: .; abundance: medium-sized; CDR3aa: CASTSSSGNTIYF; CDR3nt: TGTGCCAGCACTAGTTCTTCTGGAAACACCATATATTTT
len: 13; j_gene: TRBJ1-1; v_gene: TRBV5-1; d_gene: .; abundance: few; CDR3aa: CASSLTGDTEAFF; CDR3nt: TGCGCCAGCAGCTTAACAGGCGACACTGAAGCTTTCTTT
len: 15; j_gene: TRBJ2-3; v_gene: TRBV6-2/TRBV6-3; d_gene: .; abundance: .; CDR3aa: CASSPAVRRTDTQYF; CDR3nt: TGTGCCAGCAGTCCCGCTGTAAGGAGAACAGATACGCAGTATTTT
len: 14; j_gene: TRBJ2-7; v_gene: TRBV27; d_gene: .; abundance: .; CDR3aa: CASPSGTRDYEQYF; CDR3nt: TGTGCCAGCCCCTCCGGGACAAGGGACTACGAGCAGTACTTC
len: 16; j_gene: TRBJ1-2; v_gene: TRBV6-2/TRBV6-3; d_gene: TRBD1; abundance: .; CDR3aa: CASSTRTGGGNYGYTF; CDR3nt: TGTGCCAGCAGTACACGGACAGGGGGCGGAAACTATGGCTACACCTTC
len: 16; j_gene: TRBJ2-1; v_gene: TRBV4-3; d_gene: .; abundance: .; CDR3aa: CASSQDQGTSYNEQFF; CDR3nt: TGCGCCAGCAGCCAAGATCAGGGAACCTCCTACAATGAGCAGTTCTTC
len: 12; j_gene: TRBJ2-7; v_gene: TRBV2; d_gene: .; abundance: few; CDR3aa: CASTDSTYEQYF; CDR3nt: TGTGCCAGCACAGACAGTACCTACGAGCAGTACTTC
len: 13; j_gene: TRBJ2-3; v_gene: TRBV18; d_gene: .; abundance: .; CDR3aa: CASSPLIEGWQYF; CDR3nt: TGTGCCAGCTCACCTTTAATCGAAGGGTGGCAGTATTTT
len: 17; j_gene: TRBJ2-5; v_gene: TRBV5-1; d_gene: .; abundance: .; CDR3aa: CASSLALGGSGQETQYF; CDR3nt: TGCGCCAGCAGCTTGGCTCTGGGGGGTAGCGGACAAGAGACCCAGTACTTC
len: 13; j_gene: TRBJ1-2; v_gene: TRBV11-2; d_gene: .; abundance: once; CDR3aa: CASSSDGPYGYTF; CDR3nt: TGTGCCAGCAGCTCAGACGGACCCTATGGCTACACCTTC
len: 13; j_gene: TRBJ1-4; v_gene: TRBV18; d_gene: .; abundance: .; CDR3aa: CASSPPSGGKLFF; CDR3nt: TGTGCCAGCTCACCCCCATCGGGGGGAAAACTGTTTTTT
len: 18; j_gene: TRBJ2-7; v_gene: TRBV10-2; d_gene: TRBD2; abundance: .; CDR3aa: CASSENLGLAGSSYEQYF; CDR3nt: TGCGCCAGCAGTGAGAACCTAGGACTAGCGGGAAGCTCCTACGAGCAGTACTTC
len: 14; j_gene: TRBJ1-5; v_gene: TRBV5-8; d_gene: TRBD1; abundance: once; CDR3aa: CASSSRGFWQPQHF; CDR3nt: TGTGCCAGCAGCTCCAGGGGGTTCTGGCAGCCCCAGCATTTT
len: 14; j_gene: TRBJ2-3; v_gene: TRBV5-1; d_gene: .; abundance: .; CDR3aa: CASSLDRRSDTQYF; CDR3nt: TGCGCCAGCAGCTTGGACCGCCGGTCAGATACGCAGTATTTT
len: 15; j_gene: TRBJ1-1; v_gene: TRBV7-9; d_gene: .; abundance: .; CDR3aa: CASSLRGLTNTEAFF; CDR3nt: TGTGCCAGCAGCTTGAGAGGACTGACGAACACTGAAGCTTTCTTT
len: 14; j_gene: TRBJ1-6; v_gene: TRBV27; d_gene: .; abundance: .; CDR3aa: CASSFWDLNSPLHF; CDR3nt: TGTGCCAGCAGTTTTTGGGACCTGAATTCACCCCTCCACTTT
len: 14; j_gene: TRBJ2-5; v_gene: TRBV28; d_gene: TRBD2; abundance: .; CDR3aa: CASWTSGLWETQYF; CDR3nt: TGTGCCAGCTGGACTAGCGGTCTTTGGGAGACCCAGTACTTC
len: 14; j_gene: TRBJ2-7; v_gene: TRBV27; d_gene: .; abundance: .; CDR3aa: CASSLGAGGYEQYF; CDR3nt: TGTGCCAGCAGTTTGGGAGCTGGGGGCTACGAGCAGTACTTC
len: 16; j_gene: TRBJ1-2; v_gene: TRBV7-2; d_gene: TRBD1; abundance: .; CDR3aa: CASSLASRQGDYGYTF; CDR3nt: TGTGCCAGCAGCTTAGCGTCTAGGCAGGGGGACTATGGCTACACCTTC
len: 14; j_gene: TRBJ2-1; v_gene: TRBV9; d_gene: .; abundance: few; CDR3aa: CASSAPRGDNEQFF; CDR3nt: TGTGCCAGCAGCGCCCCCCGGGGTGACAATGAGCAGTTCTTC